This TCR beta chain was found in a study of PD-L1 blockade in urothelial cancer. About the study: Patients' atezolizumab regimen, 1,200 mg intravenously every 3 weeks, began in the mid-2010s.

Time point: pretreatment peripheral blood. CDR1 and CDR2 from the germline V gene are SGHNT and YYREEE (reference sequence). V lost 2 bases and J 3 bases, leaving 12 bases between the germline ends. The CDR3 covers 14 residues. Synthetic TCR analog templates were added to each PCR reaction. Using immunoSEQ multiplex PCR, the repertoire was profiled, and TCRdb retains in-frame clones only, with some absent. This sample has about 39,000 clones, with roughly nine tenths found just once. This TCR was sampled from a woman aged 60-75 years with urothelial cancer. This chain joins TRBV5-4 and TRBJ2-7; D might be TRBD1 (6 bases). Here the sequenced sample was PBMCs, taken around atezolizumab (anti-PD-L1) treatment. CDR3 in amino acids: CASSFQGPYYEQYF. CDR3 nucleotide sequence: TGTGCCAGCAGCTTCCAGGGGCCTTACTACGAGCAGTACTTC. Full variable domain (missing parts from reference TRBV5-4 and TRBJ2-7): ETGVTQSPTHLIKTRGQQVTLRCSSQSGHNTVSWYQQALGQGPQFIFQYYREEENGRGNFPPRFSGLQFPNYSSELNVNALELDDSALYLCASSFQGPYYEQYFGPGTRLTVT.